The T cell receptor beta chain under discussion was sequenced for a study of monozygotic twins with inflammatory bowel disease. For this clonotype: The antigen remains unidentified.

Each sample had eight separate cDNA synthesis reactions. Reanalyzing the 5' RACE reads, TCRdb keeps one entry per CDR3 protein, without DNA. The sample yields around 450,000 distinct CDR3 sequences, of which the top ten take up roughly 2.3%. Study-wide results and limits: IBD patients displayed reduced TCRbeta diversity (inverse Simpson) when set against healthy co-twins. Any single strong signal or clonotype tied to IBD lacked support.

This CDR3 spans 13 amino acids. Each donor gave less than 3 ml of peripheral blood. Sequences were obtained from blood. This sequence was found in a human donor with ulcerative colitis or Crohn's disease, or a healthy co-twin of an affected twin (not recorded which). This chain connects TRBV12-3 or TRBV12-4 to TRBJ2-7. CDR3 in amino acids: CASSRSGAYEQYF.